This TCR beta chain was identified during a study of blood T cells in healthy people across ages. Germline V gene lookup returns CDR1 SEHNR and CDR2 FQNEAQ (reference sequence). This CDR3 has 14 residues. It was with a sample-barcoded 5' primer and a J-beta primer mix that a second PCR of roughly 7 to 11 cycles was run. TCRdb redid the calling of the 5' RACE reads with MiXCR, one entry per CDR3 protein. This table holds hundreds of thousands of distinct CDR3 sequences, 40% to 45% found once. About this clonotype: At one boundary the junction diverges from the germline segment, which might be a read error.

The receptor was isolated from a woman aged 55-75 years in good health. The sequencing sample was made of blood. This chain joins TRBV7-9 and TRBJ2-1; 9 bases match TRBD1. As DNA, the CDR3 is TGTGCCGGCAGTCGAGGGACAGGGCAAGGTGAGCAGTTCTTC. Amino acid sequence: CAGSRGTGQGEQFF. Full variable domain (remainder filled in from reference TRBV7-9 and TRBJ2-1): DTGVSQNPRHKITKRGQNVTFRCDPISEHNRLYWYRQTLGQGPEFLTYFQNEAQLEKSRLLSDRFSAERPKGSFSTLEIQRTEQGDSAMYLCAGSRGTGQGEQFFGPGTRLTVL.